The 9 T cell receptor beta chains listed next were all sequenced from one sample in a study of CD8+CD57+ T cells in acquired aplastic anemia. All sequencing subjects had displayed CD8+CD57+ cell expansion on flow cytometry. According to the study, genomic DNA was the template for TCR beta VDJ and CDR3 profiling. TCRdb itself ran the reads through MiXCR, one entry per CDR3 protein. The repertoire holds hundreds of thousands of distinct CDR3 sequences, with approximately 80% as singletons. Specimen: sorted CD4+, CD8+, or CD8+CD57+ T cells (not recorded which) from PBMCs. These TCRs come from a human donor with aplastic anemia.

As to this clonotype: Because the CDR3's place on the DNA is in doubt, the DNA is left out and the CDR3 is given as listed by TCRdb. The rearrangement uses TRBV7-9 and TRBJ2-1; the table assigns TRBD1, which was not confirmed against the DNA. The CDR3 numbers 14 amino acids, ends counted. Per the germline V gene, CDR1 is SEHNR and CDR2 is FQNEAQ (reference sequence). This CDR3 reads CASSLVGQGAANEF.

Remarks on this clonotype: This may come from a read error, since a much larger clone is one base off. The CDR3 loop reads CASSSGVTGGKFFF. The CDR3 DNA reads as TGTGCCAGCAGCTCCGGGGTTACGGGTGGAAAGTTCTTCTTT. The chain has TRBV7-8 and TRBJ2-3; maybe TRBD2 (5 bases). The CDR3 sequence is 14 residues long. CDR1 is SGHVS, CDR2 FQNEAQ, per germline. Combining the CDR3 with reference TRBV7-8 and TRBJ2-3 gives the whole variable domain GAGVSQSPRYKVAKRGQDVALRCDPISGHVSLFWYQQALGQGPEFLTYFQNEAQLDKSGLPSDRFFAERPEGSVSTLKIQRTQQEDSAVYLCASSSGVTGGKFFFGPGTRLTVL.

As regards this clonotype: A junction end diverges from the germline sequence, so it may reflect a read error. The chain combines TRBV7-9 with TRBJ2-3; TRBD2 agrees at 10 bases. The CDR3 spans 14 residues. Germline CDR1 reads SEHNR; CDR2 reads FQNEAQ (reference sequence). CDR3 in DNA: TGTGCCAGCAGCCTAGCGGGAGTCCCCAATGAGCAGTTTTTT. This codes for CASSLAGVPNEQFF.

Remarks on this clonotype: No conserved phenylalanine or tryptophan ends this CDR3, so it is likely a read error. The DNA is omitted, as the CDR3 cannot be located on it reliably, and the CDR3 follows TCRdb's listing. This chain uses TRBV9 with TRBJ2-4; TRBD1 was called by the table and not checked on the DNA. The V gene's germline CDR1 is SGDLS and CDR2 YYNGEE. From its first to its last residue, the CDR3 has 12 amino acids. The CDR3 here is CASRGAGSSGYI.

Concerning this clonotype: One end of the junction fails to match germline, which may point to a read error. Here the CDR3 reads CASGLAGTDNKYF. The CDR3 nucleotides are TGTGCCAGCGGCTTAGCGGGCACAGATAATAAGTATTTT. This chain uses TRBV7-8 with TRBJ2-3; 7 bases map to TRBD2. The CDR3 length is 13 residues. The germline CDR1 and CDR2 sequences are SGHVS and FQNEAQ.

To note about this clonotype: The conserved phenylalanine or tryptophan normally closing the CDR3 is absent here, so this likely arose from a read error. It is unclear where the CDR3 begins or ends on the DNA, so no DNA is shown, and the CDR3 is as TCRdb lists it. V gene TRBV7-8 combines with J gene TRBJ2-1; the DNA was not used to check the table's D call, TRBD2. The CDR3 totals 13 residues, both ends included. Germline CDR1 SGHVS, CDR2 FQNEAQ. CDR3 region: CASSLGEGGENSP.

This clonotype was found once. Possible read error: a much larger clone is one base away. CDR3 in amino acids: CASSFRPDGLVYGYTF. The CDR3 bases are TGTGCCAGCAGCTTTCGTCCAGACGGGCTCGTATATGGCTACACCTTC. The genes are TRBV7-8 and TRBJ1-2, with D unresolved. Trimming cost V 3 bases and J 5 bases, with 19 bases left between them. CDR3 length: 16 amino acids. CDR1 and CDR2 (germline): SGHVS, FQNEAQ.

The rearrangement links TRBV7-8 to TRBJ2-1; D unresolved. Germline V CDR1 and CDR2: SGHVS, FQNEAQ. The CDR3 contains 16 residues. The ends were cut back, 0 bases at V and 10 bases at J, with 19 bases in the middle. The CDR3 protein is CASSLARSPDTQEQFF. In DNA, the CDR3 is TGTGCCAGCAGCTTAGCGAGAAGCCCCGATACGCAGGAGCAGTTCTTC. The full variable domain, in which reference TRBV7-8 and TRBJ2-1 provide the parts outside the CDR3, is GAGVSQSPRYKVAKRGQDVALRCDPISGHVSLFWYQQALGQGPEFLTYFQNEAQLDKSGLPSDRFFAERPEGSVSTLKIQRTQQEDSAVYLCASSLARSPDTQEQFFGPGTRLTVL.

This clonotype was seen a few times. One end of the junction is discordant with germline, which a read error may explain. The CDR3 loop reads CASRQGITMNTEAFF. The DNA of the CDR3 is TGTGCTAGTAGACAAGGGATCACTATGAACACTGAAGCTTTCTTT. V and J are TRBV19 and TRBJ1-1; D uncertain. The CDR3 sequence is 15 residues long. Germline V gives CDR1 LNHDA, CDR2 SQIVND (reference sequence).